The rows below give T cell receptor beta chains drawn from one sample of a study. TCRdb redid the calling of the RT-PCR reads with MiXCR, one entry per CDR3 protein. The sample has more than 600,000 distinct CDR3 sequences, 12% to 15% seen once. The material sequenced was memory CD4+ T cells from blood. These receptors were collected from a female donor in good health, serving as a healthy control. The CDR3 runs from the conserved cysteine through the conserved F or W. D genes are given only for firm matches. Some rows mark clone size as missing; the rest say once, few, many or name a class of expanded clone.

V gene,clone size,D gene,J gene,CDR3 DNA,CDR3 protein
TRBV5-1,few,TRBD1,TRBJ1-1,TGCGCCAGCAGCCCGCAGGGGGGAAGCACTGAAGCTTTCTTT,CASSPQGGSTEAFF
TRBV28,.,.,TRBJ1-3,TGTGCCAGCAGTTCTTCAGGGTTAGGAAACACCATATATTTT,CASSSSGLGNTIYF
TRBV28,.,.,TRBJ2-3,TGTGCCAGCAGTTTATTGACAGATAGAGATACGCAGTATTTT,CASSLLTDRDTQYF
TRBV20-1,few,TRBD1,TRBJ1-2,TGCAGTGAATCAGGGGGCTTCAAAGCTAACTATGGCTACACCTTC,CSESGGFKANYGYTF
TRBV28,.,.,TRBJ2-1,TGTGCCAGCAGCAAACAGGGGGGGACCTACAATGAGCAGTTCTTC,CASSKQGGTYNEQFF
TRBV7-6,few,TRBD1,TRBJ2-3,TGTGCCAGCAACTCCGGGACAGGGGAGTTGGATACGCAGTATTTT,CASNSGTGELDTQYF
TRBV11-3,few,TRBD1,TRBJ2-2,TGTGCCAGCAGCCTCCGGACAGGGAGCACCGGGGAGCTGTTTTTT,CASSLRTGSTGELFF
TRBV15,many,TRBD2,TRBJ2-7,TGTGCCACCAGCCCCCGGACTAGCGGGAGTGGGGAGCAGTACTTC,CATSPRTSGSGEQYF
TRBV4-2,many,.,TRBJ1-1,TGTGCCAGCAGCCAAGAGCCGAACACTGAAGCTTTCTTT,CASSQEPNTEAFF
TRBV9,many,.,TRBJ2-7,TGTGCCAGCAGTCCCTCCGGCGTATCCTACGAGCAGTACTTC,CASSPSGVSYEQYF
TRBV18,few,.,TRBJ2-1,TGTGCCAGCTCACCCGGTGGGGGGACGGGAGAACGAGAGCAGTTCTTC,CASSPGGGTGEREQFF
TRBV5-1,few,TRBD1,TRBJ2-5,TGCGCCAGCAGCAGAACAGGGGGCACAGAGACCCAGTACTTC,CASSRTGGTETQYF
TRBV7-2,.,.,TRBJ1-1,TGTGCCAGCAGCTTAATGAATAGCGGGACTGAAGCTTTCTTT,CASSLMNSGTEAFF
TRBV28,.,.,TRBJ1-5,TGTGCCAGCACCCAAGGGGGTGCAGGGCGGGGGGATCAGCCCCAGCATTTT,CASTQGGAGRGDQPQHF
TRBV7-9,.,.,TRBJ2-3,TGTGCCAGCAGCCACGATTTGCACATCACAGATACGCAGTATTTT,CASSHDLHITDTQYF
TRBV5-1,few,.,TRBJ2-3,TGCGCCAGCAGCGAGTCTCGGACGGGGACCGAAACGCAGTATTTT,CASSESRTGTETQYF
TRBV9,few,TRBD2,TRBJ2-1,TGTGCCAGCAGCCCTAGGACTAGCGGGATTAGTGAGCAGTTCTTC,CASSPRTSGISEQFF
TRBV6-5,.,.,TRBJ1-3,TGTGCCAGCAGTCGGGGCGAATTTGGAAACACCATATATTTT,CASSRGEFGNTIYF
TRBV10-3,many,.,TRBJ2-2,TGTGCCATCAGTGCCGGGACACCGAACACCGGGGAGCTGTTTTTT,CAISAGTPNTGELFF
TRBV20-1,few,.,TRBJ2-5,TGCAGTGCTAGGACGGGGGAGGGGGGGCTCCAAGAGACCCAGTACTTC,CSARTGEGGLQETQYF
TRBV12-3/TRBV12-4,many,.,TRBJ2-2,TGTGCCAGCAGCCCCGTCGGGGGAGACACCGGGGAGCTGTTTTTT,CASSPVGGDTGELFF
TRBV5-1,many,.,TRBJ1-1,TGCGCCAGCAGTTTCGGGCAGGAGACCATGAACACTGAAGCTTTCTTT,CASSFGQETMNTEAFF
TRBV5-1,.,TRBD1,TRBJ2-5,TGCGCCAGCAACTTGGCCCTGACAGGGCCCTCGGAGACCCAGTACTTC,CASNLALTGPSETQYF
TRBV6-5,many,.,TRBJ2-7,TGTGCCAGCACCGCCCCGAGCTCCTACGAGCAGTACTTC,CASTAPSSYEQYF
TRBV10-3,few,.,TRBJ1-6,TGTGCCACCGATGAGTGGGGAAATTCACCCCTCCACTTT,CATDEWGNSPLHF
TRBV5-6,.,.,TRBJ1-2,TGTGCCAGCAGCAGCTTTCAGAACTATGGCTACACCTTC,CASSSFQNYGYTF
TRBV6-1,few,.,TRBJ2-2,TGTGCCAGCAGTGAGAGGCAGCCCTTGGCCGGGGAGCTGTTTTTT,CASSERQPLAGELFF
TRBV3-1,.,.,TRBJ2-3,TGTGCCAGCAGCCAAGCAGTGGGAGATACGCAGTATTTT,CASSQAVGDTQYF
TRBV7-2,few,.,TRBJ1-1,TGTGCCAGCAGCTTGGGGGGGCAGACTGAAGCTTTCTTT,CASSLGGQTEAFF
TRBV28,.,TRBD1,TRBJ2-1,TGTGCCATCACCGAACTGCTCCAGGGGGCTGGGAATGAGCAGTTCTTC,CAITELLQGAGNEQFF
TRBV5-1,.,TRBD1,TRBJ1-1,TGCGCCAGCAGCTTCACGGGACAGGGGGCCACTGAAGCTTTCTTT,CASSFTGQGATEAFF
TRBV12-3/TRBV12-4,.,.,TRBJ1-1,TGTGCCAGCAGACAAATACAGGGAGCGAACACTGAAGCTTTCTTT,CASRQIQGANTEAFF
TRBV7-3,.,TRBD1,TRBJ1-1,TGTGCCAGCAGCTCCCGGGACAGGACCACTGAAGCTTTCTTT,CASSSRDRTTEAFF
TRBV12-3/TRBV12-4,.,TRBD2,TRBJ2-1,TGTGCCAGCAACTCACTAGCGGGAGTCCGGGATGAGCAGTTCTTC,CASNSLAGVRDEQFF
TRBV12-3/TRBV12-4,few,TRBD1,TRBJ1-2,TGTGCCAGCAGTTCTTCTGTGGGACAGGGGAATTGGAAGGGCTATGGCTACACCTTC,CASSSSVGQGNWKGYGYTF
TRBV20-1,.,TRBD2,TRBJ2-4,TGCAGTGCTAGAGCAGCGGGGGGGGAACTAGCCAAAAACATTCAGTACTTC,CSARAAGGELAKNIQYF
TRBV7-9,few,TRBD2,TRBJ2-5,TGTGCCAGCAGCTTCGGGGAGGGGAGAGGGGAGACCCAGTACTTC,CASSFGEGRGETQYF
TRBV5-1,.,TRBD1,TRBJ1-5,TGCGCCAGCAGCTTGGGGACAGGCATCAATCAGCCCCAGCATTTT,CASSLGTGINQPQHF
TRBV27,few,TRBD1,TRBJ2-7,TGTGCCAGCAGTTTAGCCCAGGGGGCATTCTCCTACGAGCAGTACTTC,CASSLAQGAFSYEQYF
TRBV7-2,.,.,TRBJ1-6,TGTGCCAGCAACGACCCTCCGGGAAATTCACCCCTCCACTTT,CASNDPPGNSPLHF
TRBV7-9,.,.,TRBJ1-1,TGTGCCAGCAGCTTAGTAGCGAGGACTGAAGCTTTCTTT,CASSLVARTEAFF
TRBV7-3,few,TRBD1,TRBJ2-1,TGTGCCAGCAGCTCTCCGACAGGGGGGAGCTCCTACAATGAGCAGTTCTTC,CASSSPTGGSSYNEQFF
TRBV7-8,.,TRBD1,TRBJ1-5,TGTGCCAGCAGCTTCCACAGGGGGCTGAGCAATCAGCCCCAGCATTTT,CASSFHRGLSNQPQHF
TRBV27,few,.,TRBJ2-1,TGTGCCAGCAGGAGAAGCGGGACAACCTACAATGAGCAGTTCTTC,CASRRSGTTYNEQFF
TRBV30,many,.,TRBJ1-2,TGTGCTGGACAGAATGATAGAACATATGGCTACACCTTC,CAGQNDRTYGYTF
TRBV6-6,.,TRBD2,TRBJ2-7,TGTGCCAGCAGTTATGGTTCAGGACTAGACTCCTACGAGCAGTACTTC,CASSYGSGLDSYEQYF
TRBV30,many,.,TRBJ2-7,TGTGCCTGGGAACCGAAGTCCACTGCTTACGAGCAGTACTTC,CAWEPKSTAYEQYF
TRBV4-2,many,.,TRBJ1-2,TGTGCCAGCAGCCAGCGGGTGGCAGGAGCTAACTATGGCTACACCTTC,CASSQRVAGANYGYTF
TRBV7-8,many,TRBD1,TRBJ1-1,TGTGCCAGCAGCTGGACAGGGGCGAACACTGAAGCTTTCTTT,CASSWTGANTEAFF
TRBV20-1,few,.,TRBJ2-3,TGCAGTGCTAGGGCGGCAGTTAGCACAGATACGCAGTATTTT,CSARAAVSTDTQYF
TRBV7-9,.,.,TRBJ2-7,TGTGCCAGCAGCTCCCTCGACGAGAAGGGGAGCTACGAGCAGTACTTC,CASSSLDEKGSYEQYF
TRBV6-5,.,TRBD2,TRBJ2-3,TGTGCCAGCAACGGACTAGCGAATAACACAGATACGCAGTATTTT,CASNGLANNTDTQYF
TRBV5-1,few,.,TRBJ2-2,TGCGCCAGCAGCTTAGGAGCGCATAACACCGGGGAGCTGTTTTTT,CASSLGAHNTGELFF
TRBV18,few,.,TRBJ1-1,TGTGCCAGCTCATCGTGGGGTGGGAGCACTGAAGCTTTCTTT,CASSSWGGSTEAFF
TRBV29-1,many,TRBD2,TRBJ2-7,TGCAGCGTGGAGACTAGCGGGAGGGGCCTCTACGAGCAGTACTTC,CSVETSGRGLYEQYF